Listed below are T cell receptor beta chains from one sample, sequenced in a study of radiotherapy plus CTLA-4 blockade in lung cancer. Clones were read by immunoSEQ multiplex PCR, and TCRdb kept only the in-frame ones, dropping some. The table has 80,000 to 100,000 clones, under 85% seen once. The material was peripheral blood, obtained from a patient treated with radiotherapy plus ipilimumab. These receptors were collected from a human donor with non-small cell lung cancer who had a partial response to radiotherapy plus ipilimumab. Some clones in this sample may be carry-over from other donors' samples. Each CDR3 is given with its conserved first and last residue. The order of the fields is D gene, clone size, J gene, V gene, CDR3 DNA, CDR3 protein. The D gene is left open where the match is weak. The size of a clone is reported for some rows only, either as once, few or many, or as a class for expanded clones.

d_call: TRBD1
clone_size: .
j_call: TRBJ2-7
v_call: TRBV5-1
cdr3_nt: TGCGCCAGCAGCTTGGACAGGGGGCTGAACGAGCAGTACTTC
cdr3_aa: CASSLDRGLNEQYF

d_call: .
clone_size: .
j_call: TRBJ2-3
v_call: TRBV4-2
cdr3_nt: TGTGCCAGCAGCCAAGACCTTAAAGGTCTAGCGAGGGATACGCAGTATTTT
cdr3_aa: CASSQDLKGLARDTQYF

d_call: TRBD2
clone_size: .
j_call: TRBJ2-1
v_call: TRBV6-5
cdr3_nt: TGTGCCAGCAGTTACGCCGGGAGGAGCTCCTACAATGAGCAGTTCTTC
cdr3_aa: CASSYAGRSSYNEQFF

d_call: TRBD1
clone_size: few
j_call: TRBJ1-4
v_call: TRBV19
cdr3_nt: TGTGCCAGTAGTGCTCCCGGGACAGAGTATGAAAAACTGTTTTTT
cdr3_aa: CASSAPGTEYEKLFF

d_call: .
clone_size: .
j_call: TRBJ2-3
v_call: TRBV7-3
cdr3_nt: TGTGCCAGCAGCATCCAACAGGGACCCACAGATACGCAGTATTTT
cdr3_aa: CASSIQQGPTDTQYF

d_call: TRBD1
clone_size: once
j_call: TRBJ1-2
v_call: TRBV7-2
cdr3_nt: TGTGCCAGCAGCCAACAGGGGATTTATGGCTACACCTTC
cdr3_aa: CASSQQGIYGYTF

d_call: TRBD1
clone_size: once
j_call: TRBJ2-7
v_call: TRBV10-1
cdr3_nt: TGCGCCAGCGGTAAGACAGGGGCCCACGAGCAGTACTTC
cdr3_aa: CASGKTGAHEQYF

d_call: .
clone_size: .
j_call: TRBJ2-2
v_call: TRBV6-5
cdr3_nt: TGTGCCAGCACCCGCGGTTGGTACACCGGGGAGCTGTTTTTT
cdr3_aa: CASTRGWYTGELFF

d_call: TRBD1
clone_size: .
j_call: TRBJ1-2
v_call: TRBV9
cdr3_nt: TGTGCCAGCAGCCCACACCGGGACAGGGGTGATGCTAACTATGGCTACACCTTC
cdr3_aa: CASSPHRDRGDANYGYTF

d_call: .
clone_size: .
j_call: TRBJ2-1
v_call: TRBV9
cdr3_nt: TGTGCCAGCAGCGTAGGCAGCTACAATGAGCAGTTCTTC
cdr3_aa: CASSVGSYNEQFF

d_call: .
clone_size: once
j_call: TRBJ2-1
v_call: TRBV25-1
cdr3_nt: TGTGCCAGCAGTGGCGCAGGGCCAACGAAAAATGAGCAGTTCTTC
cdr3_aa: CASSGAGPTKNEQFF

d_call: TRBD1
clone_size: .
j_call: TRBJ1-5
v_call: TRBV28
cdr3_nt: TGTGCCAGCAGTGCCCGACAGGGAAGCAATCAGCCCCAGCATTTT
cdr3_aa: CASSARQGSNQPQHF

d_call: .
clone_size: .
j_call: TRBJ1-2
v_call: TRBV11-3
cdr3_nt: TGTGCCAGCAGCCCATCGACCGGCAGGAACTATGGCTACACCTTC
cdr3_aa: CASSPSTGRNYGYTF

d_call: TRBD1
clone_size: .
j_call: TRBJ2-1
v_call: TRBV13
cdr3_nt: TGTGCCAGCAGCTTCGGGACAGGGTCCTACAATGAGCAGTTCTTC
cdr3_aa: CASSFGTGSYNEQFF

d_call: TRBD1
clone_size: few
j_call: TRBJ1-1
v_call: TRBV14
cdr3_nt: TGTGCCAGCAGCCTAAATCCCGGGACAGTGAGCACTGAAGCTTTCTTT
cdr3_aa: CASSLNPGTVSTEAFF

d_call: .
clone_size: few
j_call: TRBJ2-2
v_call: TRBV9
cdr3_nt: TGTGCCAGCAGCGTTGGGGCGGGGGCTAACACCGGGGAGCTGTTTTTT
cdr3_aa: CASSVGAGANTGELFF

d_call: .
clone_size: few
j_call: TRBJ2-2
v_call: TRBV19
cdr3_nt: TGTGCCAGTAATCAAGCGGGCCCCGGGGAGCTGTTTTTT
cdr3_aa: CASNQAGPGELFF

d_call: .
clone_size: .
j_call: TRBJ1-3
v_call: TRBV5-6
cdr3_nt: TGTGCCAGCAGCTTGGGCGGAGCCTTCTCTGGAAACACCATATATTTT
cdr3_aa: CASSLGGAFSGNTIYF

d_call: .
clone_size: .
j_call: TRBJ2-7
v_call: TRBV7-8
cdr3_nt: TGTGCCAGCAGCTTTATTAAGGGAGCCGAGCAGTACTTC
cdr3_aa: CASSFIKGAEQYF

d_call: TRBD2
clone_size: .
j_call: TRBJ2-5
v_call: TRBV7-7
cdr3_nt: TGTGCCAGCAGCCGGCCCTCTAGCGGGAGTTTCGGGACCCAGTACTTC
cdr3_aa: CASSRPSSGSFGTQYF

d_call: .
clone_size: .
j_call: TRBJ1-1
v_call: TRBV11-3
cdr3_nt: TGTGCCAGCAGCTTCTTAGGACAGACTGAAGCTTTCTTT
cdr3_aa: CASSFLGQTEAFF

d_call: .
clone_size: .
j_call: TRBJ1-6
v_call: TRBV29-1
cdr3_nt: TGCAGCGCGCGGGACTCCGAGGGTTCACCCCTCCACTTT
cdr3_aa: CSARDSEGSPLHF

d_call: TRBD2
clone_size: .
j_call: TRBJ2-5
v_call: TRBV4-2
cdr3_nt: TGTGCCAGCAGCCCTAGCGGGGGGGCCGTTGGAGAGACCCAGTACTTC
cdr3_aa: CASSPSGGAVGETQYF

d_call: TRBD1
clone_size: .
j_call: TRBJ2-3
v_call: TRBV6-5
cdr3_nt: TGTGCCAGCAGTACCGGGACAGGTGGGAATACGCAGTATTTT
cdr3_aa: CASSTGTGGNTQYF

d_call: .
clone_size: few
j_call: TRBJ1-3
v_call: TRBV7-8
cdr3_nt: TGTGCCAGCAGCCAATGGAGCTCTGGAAACACCATATATTTT
cdr3_aa: CASSQWSSGNTIYF

d_call: .
clone_size: .
j_call: TRBJ1-1
v_call: TRBV7-9
cdr3_nt: TGTGCCAGCGAGGGGGGGGCGAGTGTGAACACTGAAGCTTTCTTT
cdr3_aa: CASEGGASVNTEAFF

d_call: .
clone_size: .
j_call: TRBJ1-6
v_call: TRBV2
cdr3_nt: TGTGCCAGCATTCCTCAGGAACGGTCACCCCTCCACTTT
cdr3_aa: CASIPQERSPLHF